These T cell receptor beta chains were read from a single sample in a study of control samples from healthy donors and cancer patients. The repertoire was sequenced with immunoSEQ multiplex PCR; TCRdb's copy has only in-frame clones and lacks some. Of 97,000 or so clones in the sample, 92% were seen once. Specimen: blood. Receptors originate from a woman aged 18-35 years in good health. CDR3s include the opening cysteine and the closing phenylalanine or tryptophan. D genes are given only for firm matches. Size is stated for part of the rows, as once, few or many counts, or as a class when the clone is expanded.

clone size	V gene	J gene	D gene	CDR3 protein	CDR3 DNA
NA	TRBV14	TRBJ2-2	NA	CASSQVFANTGELFF	TGTGCCAGCAGCCAAGTTTTCGCCAACACCGGGGAGCTGTTTTTT
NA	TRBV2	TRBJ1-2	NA	CASSERLINYGYTF	TGTGCCAGCAGTGAAAGGTTGATTAACTATGGCTACACCTTC
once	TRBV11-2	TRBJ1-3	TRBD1	CASSLEGGLSGNTIYF	TGTGCCAGCAGCTTAGAAGGGGGCCTCTCTGGAAACACCATATATTTT
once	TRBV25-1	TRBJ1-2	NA	CASSEWADNYGYTF	TGTGCCAGCAGTGAATGGGCAGATAACTATGGCTACACCTTC
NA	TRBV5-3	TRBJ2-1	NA	CARSTTRSSYNEQFF	TGTGCCAGAAGCACAACGAGGAGCTCCTACAATGAGCAGTTCTTC
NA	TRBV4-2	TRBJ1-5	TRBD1	CASSQETGLGNQPQHF	TGTGCCAGCAGCCAGGAGACAGGGTTGGGCAATCAGCCCCAGCATTTT
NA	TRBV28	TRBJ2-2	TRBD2	CASSFSGGAPGELFF	TGTGCCAGCAGTTTTAGCGGGGGGGCCCCCGGGGAGCTGTTTTTT
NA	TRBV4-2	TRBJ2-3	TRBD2	CASSQDLGLAGDSSTDTQYF	TGTGCCAGCAGCCAAGATCTTGGACTAGCGGGGGATTCTAGCACAGATACGCAGTATTTT
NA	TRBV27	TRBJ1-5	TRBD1	CASSSGGGSQPQHF	TGTGCCAGCAGTTCAGGGGGGGGCAGTCAGCCCCAGCATTTT
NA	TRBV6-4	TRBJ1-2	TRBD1	CASSDGTGGGYTF	TGTGCCAGCAGTGACGGGACAGGGGGCGGCTACACCTTC
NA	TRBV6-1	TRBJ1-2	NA	CASSEAPDISLYGYTF	TGTGCCAGCAGTGAAGCGCCGGACATAAGCCTTTATGGCTACACCTTC
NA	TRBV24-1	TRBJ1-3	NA	CATSGGPGLGSSGNTIYF	TGTGCCACCAGTGGAGGACCGGGACTGGGATCCTCTGGAAACACCATATATTTT
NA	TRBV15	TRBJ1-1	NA	CATTGGTEAFF	TGTGCCACCACTGGTGGCACTGAAGCTTTCTTT
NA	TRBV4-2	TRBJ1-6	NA	CASSQDPQGSPNSPLHF	TGTGCCAGCAGCCAAGATCCACAGGGATCTCCTAATTCACCCCTCCACTTT
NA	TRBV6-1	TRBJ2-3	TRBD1	CASSERGQGRGDTQYF	TGTGCCAGCAGTGAAAGGGGACAGGGGCGGGGAGATACGCAGTATTTT
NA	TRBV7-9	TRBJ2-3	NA	CAGSSFTDTQYF	TGTGCCGGTTCTTCTTTCACAGATACGCAGTATTTT
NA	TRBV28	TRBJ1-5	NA	CASTFGGRDQPQHF	TGTGCCAGCACATTTGGGGGAAGGGATCAGCCCCAGCATTTT
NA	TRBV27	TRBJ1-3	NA	CASRGLGEQHTIYF	TGTGCCAGCAGGGGGTTAGGTGAGCAGCACACCATATATTTT
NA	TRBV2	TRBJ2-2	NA	CASPKQGGTGELFF	TGTGCCAGCCCTAAACAGGGAGGGACCGGGGAGCTGTTTTTT
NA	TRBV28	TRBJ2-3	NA	CASSPQVGARRDTQYF	TGTGCCAGCAGCCCCCAGGTGGGGGCCAGGAGAGATACGCAGTATTTT
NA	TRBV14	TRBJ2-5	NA	CASSISETQYF	TGTGCCAGCAGCATCAGCGAGACCCAGTACTTC
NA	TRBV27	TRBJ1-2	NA	CASSFGRGYGYTF	TGTGCCAGCAGTTTTGGCAGGGGCTATGGCTACACCTTC
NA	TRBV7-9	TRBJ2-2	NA	CASSSPIRQGGTGELFF	TGTGCCAGCAGCTCCCCTATAAGACAGGGAGGAACCGGGGAGCTGTTTTTT
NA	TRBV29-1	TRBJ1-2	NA	CSVEDQGGYGYTF	TGCAGCGTTGAAGATCAAGGGGGGTATGGCTACACCTTC
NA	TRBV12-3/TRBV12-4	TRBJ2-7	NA	CASSRTFDEQYF	TGTGCCAGCAGTCGAACGTTCGACGAGCAGTACTTC
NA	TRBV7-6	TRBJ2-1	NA	CASSHGLSRFF	TGTGCCAGCAGCCACGGGTTGAGTCGGTTCTTC
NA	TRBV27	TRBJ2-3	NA	CASSLLTAGARSTDTQYF	TGTGCCAGCAGTTTACTAACCGCGGGGGCTCGTTCCACAGATACGCAGTATTTT
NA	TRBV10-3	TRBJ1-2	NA	CAISLEGGTRYGYTF	TGTGCCATCAGTCTGGAGGGAGGGACTCGCTATGGCTACACCTTC
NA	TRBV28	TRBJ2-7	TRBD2	CASSPGGRTYEQYF	TGTGCCAGCAGTCCCGGGGGGAGGACCTACGAGCAGTACTTC
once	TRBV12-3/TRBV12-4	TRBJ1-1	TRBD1	CASSLALQGGAFF	TGTGCCAGCAGTTTAGCGCTGCAGGGGGGAGCTTTCTTT
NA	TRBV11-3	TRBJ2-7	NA	CASSLEFAYEQYF	TGTGCCAGCAGTCTAGAGTTTGCGTACGAGCAGTACTTC
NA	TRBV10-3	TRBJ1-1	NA	CAISPQTGGGGTEAFF	TGTGCCATCAGCCCGCAAACGGGGGGTGGCGGGACTGAAGCTTTCTTT
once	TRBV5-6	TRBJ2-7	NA	CASSQGRYSYEQYF	TGTGCCAGCAGCCAAGGACGGTACTCCTACGAGCAGTACTTC
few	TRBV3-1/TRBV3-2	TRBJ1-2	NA	CASSQREGNYKIGF	TGTGCCAGCAGCCAACGGGAGGGTAACTACAAAATAGGCTTC
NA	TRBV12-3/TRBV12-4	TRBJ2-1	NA	CASSLRSGFEQFF	TGTGCCAGCAGCCTCCGTTCCGGCTTTGAGCAGTTCTTC
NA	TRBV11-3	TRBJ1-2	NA	CASSLKGDYGYTF	TGTGCCAGCAGCTTGAAGGGGGACTATGGCTACACCTTC
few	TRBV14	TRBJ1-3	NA	CASSGIGSGNTIYF	TGTGCCAGCAGCGGTATCGGCTCTGGAAACACCATATATTTT
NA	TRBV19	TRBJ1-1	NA	CASSIRKTGGGGDTEAFF	TGTGCCAGTAGTATTAGGAAGACCGGGGGCGGGGGGGACACTGAAGCTTTCTTT
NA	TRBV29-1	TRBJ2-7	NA	CSVVRGISYEQYF	TGCAGCGTTGTCAGGGGAATTTCCTACGAGCAGTACTTC
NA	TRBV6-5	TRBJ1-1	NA	CASSPGVVTEAFF	TGTGCCAGCAGTCCGGGGGTTGTCACTGAAGCTTTCTTT
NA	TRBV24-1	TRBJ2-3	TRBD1	CATSDFPGQGKVADTQYF	TGTGCCACCAGTGATTTTCCCGGACAGGGAAAGGTTGCAGATACGCAGTATTTT
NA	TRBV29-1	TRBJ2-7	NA	CSVGRQLNYEQYF	TGCAGCGTTGGGAGACAGCTTAACTACGAGCAGTACTTC
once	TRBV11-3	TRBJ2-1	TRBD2	CASSLEGTRAFNEQFF	TGTGCCAGCAGCTTAGAAGGGACTAGAGCTTTCAATGAGCAGTTCTTC
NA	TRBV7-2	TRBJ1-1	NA	CASSKESQRIAFF	TGTGCCAGCAGCAAAGAAAGCCAACGAATAGCTTTCTTT
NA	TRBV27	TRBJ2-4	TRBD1	CASSLGGQGLGAKNIQYF	TGTGCCAGCAGTTTAGGGGGACAGGGGCTGGGGGCCAAAAACATTCAGTACTTC
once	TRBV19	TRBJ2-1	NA	CASSAANEQFF	TGTGCCAGTAGTGCGGCCAATGAGCAGTTCTTC
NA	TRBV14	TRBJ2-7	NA	CASSQDQPSEQYF	TGTGCCAGCAGCCAAGATCAGCCTAGCGAGCAGTACTTC
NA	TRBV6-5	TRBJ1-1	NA	CASNEGGGTAFF	TGTGCCAGCAACGAAGGGGGGGGTACAGCTTTCTTT
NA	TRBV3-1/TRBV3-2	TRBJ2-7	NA	CASNSPRDWGGEQYF	TGTGCCAGCAACTCCCCCCGGGACTGGGGAGGCGAGCAGTACTTC
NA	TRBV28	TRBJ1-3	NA	CASSLGGNTIYF	TGTGCCAGCAGTTTAGGGGGAAACACCATATATTTT
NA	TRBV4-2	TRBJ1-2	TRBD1	CASSHAGTGDNYGYTF	TGTGCCAGCAGCCATGCCGGGACAGGTGATAACTATGGCTACACCTTC